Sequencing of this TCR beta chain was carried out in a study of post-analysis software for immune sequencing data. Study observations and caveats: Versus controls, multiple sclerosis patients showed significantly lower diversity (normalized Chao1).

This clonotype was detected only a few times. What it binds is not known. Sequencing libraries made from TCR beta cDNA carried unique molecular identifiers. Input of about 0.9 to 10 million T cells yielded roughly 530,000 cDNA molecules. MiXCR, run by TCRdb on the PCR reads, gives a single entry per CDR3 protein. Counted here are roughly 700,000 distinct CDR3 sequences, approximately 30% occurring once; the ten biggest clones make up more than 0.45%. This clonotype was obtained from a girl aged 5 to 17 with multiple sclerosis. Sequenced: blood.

DNA of the CDR3: TGCGCCAGCAGCTTATTCGGGTCGGTGGACAATTCACCCCTCCACTTT. It translates to CASSLFGSVDNSPLHF. The chain is built from TRBV5-1 and TRBJ1-6; D is uncertain. The V gene's germline CDR1 is SGHRS and CDR2 YFSETQ. The CDR3 loop spans 16 amino acids. The V and J ends lost 2 bases and 7 bases respectively, with 16 bases between them.